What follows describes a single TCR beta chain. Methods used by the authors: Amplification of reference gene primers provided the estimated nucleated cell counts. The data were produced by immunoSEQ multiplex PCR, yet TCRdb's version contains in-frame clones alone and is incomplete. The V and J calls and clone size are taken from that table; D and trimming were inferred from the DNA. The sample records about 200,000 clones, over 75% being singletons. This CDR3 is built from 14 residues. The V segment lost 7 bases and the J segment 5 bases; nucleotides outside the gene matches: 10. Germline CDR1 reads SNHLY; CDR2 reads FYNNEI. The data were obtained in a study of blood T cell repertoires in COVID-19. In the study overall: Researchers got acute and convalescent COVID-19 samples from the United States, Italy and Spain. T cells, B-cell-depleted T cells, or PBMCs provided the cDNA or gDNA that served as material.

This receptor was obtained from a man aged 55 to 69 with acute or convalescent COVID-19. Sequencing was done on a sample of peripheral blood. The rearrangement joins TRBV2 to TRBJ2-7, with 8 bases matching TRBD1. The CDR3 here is CASTLGQGLHEQYF. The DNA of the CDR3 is TGTGCCAGCACCCTTGGACAGGGACTCCACGAGCAGTACTTC.